This T cell receptor (beta chain) was identified during a study of blood T cell repertoires in COVID-19. In the study overall: Samples of COVID-19 (acute and convalescent) were obtained from the United States, Italy and Spain. Sources were T cells, B-cell-depleted T cells, or PBMCs; the material itself was cDNA or gDNA.

Original handling: Amplification from reference gene primers served as the basis for estimated nucleated cell counts. Clones were sequenced by immunoSEQ multiplex PCR, and TCRdb holds only the in-frame ones, with some missing. V and J calls and clone size follow that table, whereas D and trimming were derived from the DNA. This sample carries 110,000 to 150,000 clones, roughly three quarters of them seen once, and the ten largest clones take around 4.4%. The trim removed 3 bases at V and 9 bases at J, leaving 10 bases unmatched. The length of the CDR3 is 14 residues. Per germline, CDR1 MNHNS and CDR2 SASEGT.

This clonotype was sampled from a man in his fifties or sixties with acute or convalescent COVID-19. The sample taken for sequencing was peripheral blood. The chain recombines TRBV6-1 with TRBJ1-2; TRBD1 aligns across 7 bases. This CDR3 is CASSEEGQTLRYTF. CDR3 DNA sequence: TGTGCCAGCAGTGAGGAGGGACAGACCTTGCGCTACACCTTC.